Listed below are T cell receptor beta chains from one sample, sequenced in a study of OX40 agonist ivuxolimab in advanced cancers. Using immunoSEQ multiplex PCR, the repertoire was profiled, and TCRdb retains in-frame clones only, with some absent. The repertoire holds roughly 24,000 clones, with around 85% as singletons. The sequencing used CD4+ or CD8+ T cells sorted from blood, collected in a trial of the OX40 agonist ivuxolimab. These receptors all stem from an adult with an advanced solid tumor such as melanoma, head and neck, liver or kidney cancer. The CDR3 runs from the conserved cysteine through the conserved F or W. A D gene is named only where the DNA matches it firmly. Where a row states a size, it is once, few, many or the class of an expanded clone; other rows omit it.

V gene: TRBV27; D gene: TRBD2; clone size: -; J gene: TRBJ2-3; CDR3 protein: CASRAGGTDTQYF; CDR3 DNA: TGTGCCAGCAGAGCGGGAGGGACAGATACGCAGTATTTT
V gene: TRBV21-1; D gene: -; clone size: few; J gene: TRBJ1-2; CDR3 protein: CASTWDRVYGYTF; CDR3 DNA: TGTGCCAGCACCTGGGACCGCGTCTATGGCTACACCTTC
V gene: TRBV7-9; D gene: -; clone size: few; J gene: TRBJ1-1; CDR3 protein: CASRGGGVITEAFF; CDR3 DNA: TGTGCCAGCAGGGGCGGAGGGGTTATCACTGAAGCTTTCTTT
V gene: TRBV7-2; D gene: TRBD2; clone size: -; J gene: TRBJ2-5; CDR3 protein: CASSLIAGPVQETQYF; CDR3 DNA: TGTGCCAGCAGCCTAATAGCGGGGCCCGTACAAGAGACCCAGTACTTC
V gene: TRBV7-7; D gene: TRBD1; clone size: -; J gene: TRBJ2-1; CDR3 protein: CASSFGQGAHEQFF; CDR3 DNA: TGTGCCAGCAGCTTTGGACAGGGGGCCCATGAGCAGTTCTTC
V gene: TRBV4-1; D gene: -; clone size: -; J gene: TRBJ2-7; CDR3 protein: CASSQDWEELYEQYF; CDR3 DNA: TGCGCCAGCAGCCAAGATTGGGAGGAGTTATACGAGCAGTACTTC
V gene: TRBV5-1; D gene: -; clone size: -; J gene: TRBJ2-7; CDR3 protein: CASTGQGADEQYF; CDR3 DNA: TGCGCCAGCACGGGGCAGGGCGCGGACGAGCAGTACTTC
V gene: TRBV19; D gene: -; clone size: few; J gene: TRBJ1-1; CDR3 protein: CASIGWGTEAFF; CDR3 DNA: TGTGCCAGTATTGGGTGGGGCACTGAAGCTTTCTTT
V gene: TRBV10-2; D gene: -; clone size: -; J gene: TRBJ2-5; CDR3 protein: CASSTGETQYF; CDR3 DNA: TGCGCCAGCAGCACTGGGGAGACCCAGTACTTC
V gene: TRBV6-4; D gene: TRBD1; clone size: -; J gene: TRBJ2-1; CDR3 protein: CASSPTGGVYNEQFF; CDR3 DNA: TGTGCCAGCAGCCCGACAGGGGGCGTCTACAATGAGCAGTTCTTC
V gene: TRBV11-2; D gene: TRBD1; clone size: -; J gene: TRBJ2-5; CDR3 protein: CASRSVTETGVEETQYF; CDR3 DNA: TGTGCCAGCAGGTCAGTTACCGAGACAGGGGTGGAGGAGACCCAGTACTTC
V gene: TRBV2; D gene: -; clone size: -; J gene: TRBJ1-5; CDR3 protein: CASENGRGRQPQHF; CDR3 DNA: TGTGCCAGCGAAAATGGAAGGGGTAGGCAGCCCCAGCATTTT
V gene: TRBV19; D gene: TRBD1; clone size: -; J gene: TRBJ2-7; CDR3 protein: CASSMDDGDRGFDEQYF; CDR3 DNA: TGTGCCAGTAGTATGGATGATGGGGACAGGGGATTCGACGAGCAGTACTTC
V gene: TRBV7-9; D gene: -; clone size: -; J gene: TRBJ1-1; CDR3 protein: CASSLENTEAFF; CDR3 DNA: TGTGCCAGCAGCTTAGAGAACACTGAAGCTTTCTTT
V gene: TRBV6-5; D gene: TRBD1; clone size: -; J gene: TRBJ2-7; CDR3 protein: CASSYGQGTGYEQYF; CDR3 DNA: TGTGCCAGCAGTTACGGACAAGGGACAGGCTACGAGCAGTACTTC
V gene: TRBV10-2; D gene: TRBD1; clone size: -; J gene: TRBJ2-5; CDR3 protein: CASSESQGSGEQYF; CDR3 DNA: TGCGCCAGCAGTGAGTCACAGGGGTCTGGGGAGCAGTACTTC
V gene: TRBV6-1; D gene: -; clone size: once; J gene: TRBJ1-1; CDR3 protein: CASSGGSFMNTEAFF; CDR3 DNA: TGTGCCAGCAGCGGGGGTTCATTCATGAACACTGAAGCTTTCTTT
V gene: TRBV4-3; D gene: TRBD2; clone size: -; J gene: TRBJ2-3; CDR3 protein: CASSPKAGSTDTQYF; CDR3 DNA: TGCGCCAGCAGCCCTAAAGCGGGGTCCACAGATACGCAGTATTTT
V gene: TRBV5-6; D gene: TRBD1; clone size: -; J gene: TRBJ2-1; CDR3 protein: CASSLNRGYHNEQFF; CDR3 DNA: TGTGCCAGCAGCTTGAACAGGGGATACCACAATGAGCAGTTCTTC
V gene: TRBV25-1; D gene: -; clone size: few; J gene: TRBJ2-5; CDR3 protein: CASSSLRAGPKETQYF; CDR3 DNA: TGTGCCAGCAGTAGCCTCAGGGCAGGTCCCAAAGAGACCCAGTACTTC
V gene: TRBV7-9; D gene: -; clone size: -; J gene: TRBJ2-5; CDR3 protein: CASSLTVSQETQYF; CDR3 DNA: TGTGCCAGCAGCTTAACCGTATCTCAAGAGACCCAGTACTTC
V gene: TRBV7-6; D gene: TRBD1; clone size: -; J gene: TRBJ1-1; CDR3 protein: CASSSPDRGRRHTEAFF; CDR3 DNA: TGTGCCAGCAGCTCCCCGGACAGGGGGCGCCGGCACACTGAAGCTTTCTTT
V gene: TRBV5-1; D gene: -; clone size: -; J gene: TRBJ1-5; CDR3 protein: CASSFQGLGNQPQHF; CDR3 DNA: TGCGCCAGCAGCTTTCAGGGCCTGGGCAATCAGCCCCAGCATTTT
V gene: TRBV7-9; D gene: -; clone size: -; J gene: TRBJ2-3; CDR3 protein: CASSFVGDTQYF; CDR3 DNA: TGTGCCAGCAGCTTTGTTGGTGATACGCAGTATTTT
V gene: TRBV7-8; D gene: -; clone size: -; J gene: TRBJ2-1; CDR3 protein: CASSLAALGNEQFF; CDR3 DNA: TGTGCCAGCAGCTTAGCGGCCTTGGGGAATGAGCAGTTCTTC
V gene: TRBV5-6; D gene: TRBD2; clone size: -; J gene: TRBJ2-7; CDR3 protein: CASSPGGMASSYEQYF; CDR3 DNA: TGTGCCAGCAGCCCCGGGGGGATGGCGAGCTCCTACGAGCAGTACTTC
V gene: TRBV7-9; D gene: TRBD2; clone size: -; J gene: TRBJ2-7; CDR3 protein: CASSPRERPSYEQYF; CDR3 DNA: TGTGCCAGCAGCCCGCGGGAGAGACCCTCCTACGAGCAGTACTTC
V gene: TRBV6-1; D gene: TRBD2; clone size: -; J gene: TRBJ2-3; CDR3 protein: CASSPGLVGTDTQYF; CDR3 DNA: TGTGCCAGCAGTCCCGGACTAGTGGGCACAGATACGCAGTATTTT
V gene: TRBV5-6; D gene: -; clone size: medium-sized; J gene: TRBJ1-1; CDR3 protein: CASSSDTNTEAFF; CDR3 DNA: TGTGCCAGCAGCTCCGATACGAACACTGAAGCTTTCTTT
V gene: TRBV5-4; D gene: -; clone size: -; J gene: TRBJ2-1; CDR3 protein: CASSLFGGANEQFF; CDR3 DNA: TGTGCCAGCAGCTTGTTCGGGGGAGCTAATGAGCAGTTCTTC
V gene: TRBV4-3; D gene: -; clone size: -; J gene: TRBJ1-2; CDR3 protein: CASSQADGYTF; CDR3 DNA: TGCGCCAGCAGCCAAGCGGACGGCTACACCTTC
V gene: TRBV29-1; D gene: -; clone size: once; J gene: TRBJ2-2; CDR3 protein: CSVESADRNTGELFF; CDR3 DNA: TGCAGCGTTGAATCTGCGGACAGGAACACCGGGGAGCTGTTTTTT
V gene: TRBV25-1; D gene: -; clone size: -; J gene: TRBJ2-5; CDR3 protein: CASSQGFQETQYF; CDR3 DNA: TGTGCCAGCTCCCAGGGGTTCCAAGAGACCCAGTACTTC
V gene: TRBV7-6; D gene: TRBD2; clone size: few; J gene: TRBJ2-5; CDR3 protein: CASSLASGSRGGETQYF; CDR3 DNA: TGTGCCAGCAGCTTGGCTAGCGGGAGTAGGGGCGGGGAGACCCAGTACTTC
V gene: TRBV9; D gene: TRBD2; clone size: -; J gene: TRBJ2-5; CDR3 protein: CASSELGLAHGETQYF; CDR3 DNA: TGTGCCAGCTCCGAGCTAGGACTAGCTCACGGAGAGACCCAGTACTTC
V gene: TRBV6-6; D gene: -; clone size: -; J gene: TRBJ1-1; CDR3 protein: CASSPLPGTRPEAFF; CDR3 DNA: TGTGCCAGCAGCCCCCTCCCAGGGACACGGCCAGAAGCTTTCTTT
V gene: TRBV5-6; D gene: -; clone size: few; J gene: TRBJ1-2; CDR3 protein: CASSPQETSNYGYTF; CDR3 DNA: TGTGCCAGCAGTCCGCAGGAGACCTCTAACTATGGCTACACCTTC
V gene: TRBV27; D gene: -; clone size: few; J gene: TRBJ2-3; CDR3 protein: CASSLIASDTQYF; CDR3 DNA: TGTGCCAGCAGTTTAATAGCTTCAGATACGCAGTATTTT
V gene: TRBV11-2; D gene: -; clone size: -; J gene: TRBJ2-7; CDR3 protein: CASSLGGAVREQYF; CDR3 DNA: TGTGCCAGCAGCTTAGGGGGCGCAGTCCGCGAGCAGTACTTC
V gene: TRBV2; D gene: -; clone size: -; J gene: TRBJ2-1; CDR3 protein: CASSELGGGDEQFF; CDR3 DNA: TGTGCCAGCAGTGAGTTAGGGGGAGGAGATGAGCAGTTCTTC
V gene: TRBV7-6; D gene: -; clone size: -; J gene: TRBJ2-7; CDR3 protein: CASSLASQAYEQYF; CDR3 DNA: TGTGCCAGCAGCTTAGCGTCACAGGCCTACGAGCAGTACTTC
V gene: TRBV14; D gene: -; clone size: once; J gene: TRBJ2-5; CDR3 protein: CASSLGSQETQYF; CDR3 DNA: TGTGCCAGCAGCCTTGGCAGCCAAGAGACCCAGTACTTC
V gene: TRBV7-9; D gene: -; clone size: -; J gene: TRBJ2-7; CDR3 protein: CASSLDGPVSSYEQYF; CDR3 DNA: TGTGCCAGCAGCTTAGACGGGCCCGTTAGCTCCTACGAGCAGTACTTC
V gene: TRBV5-5; D gene: TRBD1; clone size: -; J gene: TRBJ1-6; CDR3 protein: CASSPGQLPPLHF; CDR3 DNA: TGTGCCAGCAGCCCGGGACAGCTACCACCCCTCCACTTT
V gene: TRBV27; D gene: -; clone size: -; J gene: TRBJ2-6; CDR3 protein: CASSLWAGTAGSGANVLTF; CDR3 DNA: TGTGCCAGCAGTTTATGGGCCGGGACGGCCGGCTCTGGGGCCAACGTCCTGACTTTC
V gene: TRBV7-2; D gene: -; clone size: -; J gene: TRBJ2-2; CDR3 protein: CASSPPDGRLTGELFF; CDR3 DNA: TGTGCCAGCAGCCCCCCAGATGGGCGGTTGACCGGGGAGCTGTTTTTT
V gene: TRBV28; D gene: -; clone size: -; J gene: TRBJ2-7; CDR3 protein: CASIRVGAGQSDEQYF; CDR3 DNA: TGTGCCAGCATCCGCGTGGGCGCGGGTCAAAGCGACGAGCAGTACTTC
V gene: TRBV7-9; D gene: TRBD2; clone size: -; J gene: TRBJ2-7; CDR3 protein: CASSNGLAGVHEQYF; CDR3 DNA: TGTGCCAGCAGCAATGGACTAGCGGGAGTCCACGAGCAGTACTTC
V gene: TRBV19; D gene: -; clone size: -; J gene: TRBJ2-1; CDR3 protein: CASSTQLYNEQFF; CDR3 DNA: TGTGCCAGTAGTACCCAGTTGTACAATGAGCAGTTCTTC